The rows below give T cell receptor beta chains drawn from one sample of a study of cytomegalovirus exposure and HLA in healthy donors. Only in-frame clones appear in the TCRdb table, and some are missing; sequencing was by immunoSEQ multiplex PCR. The data hold 90,000 to 110,000 clones, with 73% observed a single time. Source material: PBMCs. The receptors originated from a man aged 40-49 years in good health and CMV-seronegative. The CDR3 runs from the conserved cysteine through the conserved F or W. D genes are given only for firm matches. Clone size is shown for a subset of rows, as once, few, many or a class of expanded clone.

j_call d_call clone_size v_call cdr3_aa cdr3_nt
TRBJ2-7 TRBD2 . TRBV7-2 CASSSSGGAYEQYF TGTGCCAGCAGTTCCAGCGGGGGGGCTTACGAGCAGTACTTC
TRBJ1-1 TRBD1 . TRBV7-9 CASSFQGDTEAFF TGTGCCAGCAGCTTTCAGGGGGACACTGAAGCTTTCTTT
TRBJ2-7 . once TRBV28 CASSSGVNYEQYF TGTGCCAGCAGTTCAGGGGTAAACTACGAGCAGTACTTC
TRBJ2-7 TRBD1 . TRBV7-2 CASSPTRWDRGFYEQYF TGTGCCAGCAGCCCAACGCGATGGGACAGGGGGTTCTACGAGCAGTACTTC
TRBJ1-1 . . TRBV10-3 CAISELQGMNTEAFF TGTGCCATCAGTGAGTTACAGGGCATGAACACTGAAGCTTTCTTT
TRBJ1-2 TRBD1 . TRBV14 CASHRTGRGYPF TGTGCCAGCCACAGGACAGGACGTGGCTACCCCTTC
TRBJ1-3 . . TRBV15 CATSSGGTGNTIYF TGTGCCACCTCCAGTGGGGGGACTGGAAACACCATATATTTT
TRBJ1-5 TRBD1 . TRBV5-6 CASSGYGNRGWPQHF TGTGCCAGCAGCGGATATGGGAACAGGGGATGGCCCCAGCATTTT
TRBJ1-2 . few TRBV27 CASSFGRDYGYTF TGTGCCAGCAGTTTTGGGAGAGACTATGGCTACACCTTC
TRBJ2-1 . . TRBV10-3 CAISRDSGSYNEQFF TGTGCCATCAGCCGCGACAGTGGCTCCTACAATGAGCAGTTCTTC
TRBJ2-5 TRBD1 . TRBV5-1 CASSWGDRASSAQYF TGCGCCAGCAGCTGGGGGGACAGGGCCAGTTCGGCCCAGTACTTC
TRBJ1-1 . . TRBV4-2 CASSQDMANTEAFF TGTGCCAGCAGCCAAGATATGGCGAACACTGAAGCTTTCTTT
TRBJ2-3 TRBD2 . TRBV6-4 CASSDGGGGTDTQYF TGTGCCAGCAGTGACGGGGGAGGGGGCACAGATACGCAGTATTTT
TRBJ1-5 . . TRBV7-9 CSSSQTGQLNQPQHF TGTTCCAGCAGCCAGACCGGACAGCTAAATCAGCCCCAGCATTTT
TRBJ1-1 TRBD1 . TRBV25-1 CASRATGGNTEAFF TGTGCCAGCAGGGCGACAGGGGGCAATACTGAAGCTTTCTTT
TRBJ2-5 . few TRBV1 CTSSQADCQETQYF TGCACCAGCAGCCAGGCAGACTGCCAAGAGACCCAGTACTTC
TRBJ2-3 TRBD2 once TRBV27 CASSLLASGGDTQYF TGTGCCAGCAGTTTACTGGCTAGCGGGGGAGATACGCAGTATTTT
TRBJ1-1 . . TRBV7-2 CASTKGVGYTEAFF TGTGCCAGCACCAAAGGGGTGGGGTACACTGAAGCTTTCTTT
TRBJ1-2 TRBD1 . TRBV6-5 CASSIGQDSGYGYTF TGTGCCAGCAGTATAGGACAGGACTCTGGGTATGGCTACACCTTC
TRBJ2-7 TRBD2 . TRBV30 CAWSVGRWEGNSYEQYF TGTGCCTGGAGTGTAGGGCGGTGGGAGGGCAACAGCTACGAGCAGTACTTC
TRBJ2-2 . once TRBV29-1 CSVGGTESNTGELFF TGCAGCGTTGGCGGGACGGAGTCGAACACCGGGGAGCTGTTTTTT
TRBJ2-3 TRBD2 . TRBV5-4 CASSGALAGVSTDTQYF TGTGCCAGCAGCGGTGCATTAGCGGGGGTTAGCACAGATACGCAGTATTTT
TRBJ2-7 . medium-sized TRBV19 CASSNRGGEQYF TGTGCCAGTAGTAACAGGGGAGGAGAGCAGTACTTC
TRBJ2-7 . . TRBV5-6 CASSPMRNIYEQYF TGTGCCAGCAGCCCGATGCGGAATATTTACGAGCAGTACTTC
TRBJ1-1 . many TRBV29-1 CSVGPGGTEAFF TGCAGCGTTGGCCCGGGCGGGACTGAAGCTTTCTTT
TRBJ2-1 . . TRBV19 CASSMGTYNEQFF TGTGCCAGTAGTATGGGGACTTACAATGAGCAGTTCTTC
TRBJ1-2 . once TRBV28 CASSLLRGSNYGYTF TGTGCCAGCAGTCTTTTACGGGGTTCTAACTATGGCTACACCTTC
TRBJ1-1 . few TRBV19 CASSLGLNTEAFF TGTGCCAGTAGTTTGGGCCTGAACACTGAAGCTTTCTTT
TRBJ1-5 . . TRBV15 CATSRGAQPQHF TGTGCCACCAGCAGAGGGGCTCAGCCCCAGCATTTT
TRBJ1-4 TRBD1 . TRBV4-1 CASSRDRATNEKLFF TGCGCCAGCAGCCGAGACAGGGCAACTAATGAAAAACTGTTTTTT
TRBJ2-3 . . TRBV18 CASSRGSDTQYF TGTGCCAGCTCACGAGGGTCAGATACGCAGTATTTT
TRBJ2-7 . . TRBV25-1 CASRDNSYEQYF TGTGCCAGCAGGGACAACTCCTACGAGCAGTACTTC
TRBJ1-6 TRBD1 . TRBV6-5 CASSYSGQNSPLHF TGTGCCAGCAGTTACTCGGGACAGAATTCACCCCTCCACTTT
TRBJ2-3 TRBD2 . TRBV19 CASSIRRLGRDTQYF TGTGCCAGTAGTATAAGACGCCTCGGGAGGGATACGCAGTATTTT
TRBJ2-1 . few TRBV5-8 CASSLGWAKGDEQFF TGTGCCAGCAGCTTGGGATGGGCTAAAGGCGATGAGCAGTTCTTC
TRBJ1-4 TRBD1 . TRBV7-9 CASRRDREKLFF TGTGCCAGCAGACGGGACAGGGAAAAACTGTTTTTT
TRBJ1-4 TRBD1 . TRBV11-2 CASSLAQGVEKLFF TGTGCCAGCAGCTTGGCACAGGGGGTTGAAAAACTGTTTTTT
TRBJ2-7 TRBD1 . TRBV19 CASSIKKGQIVYEQYF TGTGCCAGTAGTATAAAGAAGGGACAGATCGTCTACGAGCAGTACTTC
TRBJ1-1 . . TRBV19 CASSIEGDMNTEAFF TGTGCCAGTAGTATTGAGGGGGATATGAACACTGAAGCTTTCTTT
TRBJ1-1 . . TRBV15 CATSRDSMNTEAFF TGTGCCACCAGCAGGGACAGCATGAACACTGAAGCTTTCTTT